The T cell receptor beta chain described here comes from a study of T cells in Graves' hyperthyroidism and ophthalmopathy. This clonotype has a count of ten or more. The CDR3 sequence is 17 residues long. In germline, CDR1 is KGHSH, CDR2 LQKENI. V was clipped by 5 bases and J by 1 base, with 20 bases between them. RNA transcripts provided the source from which TCR beta CDR3 regions were amplified. HTBI primers were used for first-round RT-PCR of the TCR CDR3. TCRdb independently ran MiXCR on the multiplex PCR reads; one entry per CDR3 protein. Found here are about 260,000 distinct CDR3 sequences, 25% of them singletons; the top ten hold about 30%.

Specimen: blood. This TCR was recovered from a middle-aged man with Graves' hyperthyroidism that later progressed to Graves' ophthalmopathy. The chain carries TRBV18 and TRBJ1-2; the D is unclear. DNA for the CDR3: TGTGCCAGCTCAGACCAGGCGTCAGCTGATAATAACTATGGCTACACCTTC. Protein product: CASSDQASADNNYGYTF.